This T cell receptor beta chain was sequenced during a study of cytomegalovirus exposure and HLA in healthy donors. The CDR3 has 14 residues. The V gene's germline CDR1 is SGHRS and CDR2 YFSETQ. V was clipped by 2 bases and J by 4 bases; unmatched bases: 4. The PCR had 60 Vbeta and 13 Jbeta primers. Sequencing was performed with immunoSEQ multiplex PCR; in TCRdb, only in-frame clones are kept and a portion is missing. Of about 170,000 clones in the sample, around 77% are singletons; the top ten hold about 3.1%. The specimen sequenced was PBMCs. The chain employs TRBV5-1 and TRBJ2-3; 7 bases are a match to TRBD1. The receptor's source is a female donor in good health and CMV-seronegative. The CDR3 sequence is CASSLGQVSDTQYF. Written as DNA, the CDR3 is TGCGCCAGCAGCTTAGGACAGGTTTCAGATACGCAGTATTTT.